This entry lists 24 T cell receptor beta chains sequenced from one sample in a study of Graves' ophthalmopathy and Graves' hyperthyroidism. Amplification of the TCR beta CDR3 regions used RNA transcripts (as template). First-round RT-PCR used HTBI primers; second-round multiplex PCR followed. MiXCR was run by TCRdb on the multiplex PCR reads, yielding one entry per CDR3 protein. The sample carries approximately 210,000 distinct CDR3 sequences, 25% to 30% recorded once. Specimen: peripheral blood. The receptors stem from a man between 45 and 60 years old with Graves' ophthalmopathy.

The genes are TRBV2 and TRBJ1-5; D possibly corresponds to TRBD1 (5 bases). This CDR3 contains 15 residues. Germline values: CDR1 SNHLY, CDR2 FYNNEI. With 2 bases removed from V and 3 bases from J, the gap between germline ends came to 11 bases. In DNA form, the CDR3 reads TGTGCCAGCAGTGAAAAAGGGGTTAACAATCAGCCCCAGCATTTT. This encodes CASSEKGVNNQPQHF.

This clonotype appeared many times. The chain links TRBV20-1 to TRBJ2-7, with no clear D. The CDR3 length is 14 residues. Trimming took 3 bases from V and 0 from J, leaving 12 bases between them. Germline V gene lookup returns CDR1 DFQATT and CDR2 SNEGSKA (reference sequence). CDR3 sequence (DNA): TGCAGTGCTAGTCGGGCCGAGAGCTCCTACGAGCAGTACTTC. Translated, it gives CSASRAESSYEQYF.

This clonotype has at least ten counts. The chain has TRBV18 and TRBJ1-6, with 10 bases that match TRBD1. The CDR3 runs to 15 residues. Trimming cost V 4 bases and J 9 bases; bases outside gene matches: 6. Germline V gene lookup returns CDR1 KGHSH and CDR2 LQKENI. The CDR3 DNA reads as TGTGCCAGCTCACGGGACAGGGGCGGGAGTTCACCCCTCCACTTT. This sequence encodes CASSRDRGGSSPLHF. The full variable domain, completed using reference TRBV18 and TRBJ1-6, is NAGVMQNPRHLVRRRGQEARLRCSPMKGHSHVYWYRQLPEEGLKFMVYLQKENIIDESGMPKERFSAEFPKEGPSILRIQQVVRGDSAAYFCASSRDRGGSSPLHFGNGTRLTVT.

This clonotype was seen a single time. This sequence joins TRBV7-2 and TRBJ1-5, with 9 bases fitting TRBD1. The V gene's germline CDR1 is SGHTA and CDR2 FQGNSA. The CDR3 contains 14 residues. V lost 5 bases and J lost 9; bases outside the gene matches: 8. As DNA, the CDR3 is TGTGCCAGCAGCCCGACGACAGGGGGGCGGCCCCAGCATTTT. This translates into CASSPTTGGRPQHF.

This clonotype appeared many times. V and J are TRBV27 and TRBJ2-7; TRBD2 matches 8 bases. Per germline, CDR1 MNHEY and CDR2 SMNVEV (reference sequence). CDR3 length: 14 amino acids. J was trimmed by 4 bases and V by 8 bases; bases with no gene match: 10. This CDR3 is CASSITGGGYEQYF. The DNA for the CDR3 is TGTGCCAGCTCGATTACGGGAGGGGGATACGAGCAGTACTTC.

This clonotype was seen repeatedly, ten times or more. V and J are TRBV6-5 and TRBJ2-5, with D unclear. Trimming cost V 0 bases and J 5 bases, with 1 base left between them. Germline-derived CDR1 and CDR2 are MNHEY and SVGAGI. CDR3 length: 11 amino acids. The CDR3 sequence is CASSYSETQYF. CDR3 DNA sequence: TGTGCCAGCAGTTACTCGGAGACCCAGTACTTC.

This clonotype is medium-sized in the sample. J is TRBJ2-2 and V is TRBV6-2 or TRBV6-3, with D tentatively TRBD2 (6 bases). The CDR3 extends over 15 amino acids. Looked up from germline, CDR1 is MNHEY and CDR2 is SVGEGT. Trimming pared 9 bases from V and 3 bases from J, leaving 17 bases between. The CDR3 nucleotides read TGTGCCAGTACTACGGGAGTTAGTCACACCGGGGAGCTGTTTTTT. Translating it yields CASTTGVSHTGELFF.

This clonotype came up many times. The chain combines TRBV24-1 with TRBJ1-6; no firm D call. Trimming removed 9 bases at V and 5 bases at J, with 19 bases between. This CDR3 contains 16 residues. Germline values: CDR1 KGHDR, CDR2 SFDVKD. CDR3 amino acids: CATLKELVGHNSPLHF. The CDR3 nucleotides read TGTGCCACCTTGAAAGAACTGGTAGGACATAATTCACCCCTCCACTTT.

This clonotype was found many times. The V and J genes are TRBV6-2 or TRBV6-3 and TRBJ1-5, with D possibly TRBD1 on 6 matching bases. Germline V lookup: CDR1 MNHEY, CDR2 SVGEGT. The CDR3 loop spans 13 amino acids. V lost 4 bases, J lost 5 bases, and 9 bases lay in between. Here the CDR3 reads CASSSDRDQPQHF. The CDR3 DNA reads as TGTGCCAGCAGTTCGGACAGAGATCAGCCCCAGCATTTT.

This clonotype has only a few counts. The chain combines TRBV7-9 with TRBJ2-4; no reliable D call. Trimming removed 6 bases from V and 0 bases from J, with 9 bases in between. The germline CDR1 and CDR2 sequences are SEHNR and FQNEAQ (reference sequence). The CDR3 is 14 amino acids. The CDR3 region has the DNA TGTGCCAGCAGGGTCAGACTAGCCAAAAACATTCAGTACTTC. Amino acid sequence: CASRVRLAKNIQYF.

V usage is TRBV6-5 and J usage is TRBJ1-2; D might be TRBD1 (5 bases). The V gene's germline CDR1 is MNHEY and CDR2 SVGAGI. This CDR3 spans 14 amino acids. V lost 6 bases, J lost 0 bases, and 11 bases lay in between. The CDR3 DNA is TGTGCCAGCAGACTCGACAGAACTAACTATGGCTACACCTTC. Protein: CASRLDRTNYGYTF.

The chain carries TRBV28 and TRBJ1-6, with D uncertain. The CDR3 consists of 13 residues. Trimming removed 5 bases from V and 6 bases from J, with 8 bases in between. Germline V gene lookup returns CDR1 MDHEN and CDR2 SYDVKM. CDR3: CASSGSLNSPLHF. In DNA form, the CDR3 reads TGTGCCAGCAGTGGCAGTCTTAATTCACCCCTCCACTTT.

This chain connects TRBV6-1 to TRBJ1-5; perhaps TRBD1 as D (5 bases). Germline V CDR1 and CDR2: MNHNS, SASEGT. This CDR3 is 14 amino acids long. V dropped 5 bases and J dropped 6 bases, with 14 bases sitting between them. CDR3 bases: TGTGCCAGCAGTCGGGACGCCAGACGTCAGCCCCAGCATTTT. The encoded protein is CASSRDARRQPQHF.

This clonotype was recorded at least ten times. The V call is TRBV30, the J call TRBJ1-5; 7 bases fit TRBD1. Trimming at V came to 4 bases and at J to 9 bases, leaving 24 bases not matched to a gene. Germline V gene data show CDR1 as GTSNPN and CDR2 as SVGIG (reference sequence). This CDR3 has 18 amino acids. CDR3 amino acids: CAWTLSRRDSPPEGPQHF. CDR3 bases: TGTGCCTGGACCCTATCCCGCCGGGACAGCCCCCCCGAGGGGCCCCAGCATTTT.

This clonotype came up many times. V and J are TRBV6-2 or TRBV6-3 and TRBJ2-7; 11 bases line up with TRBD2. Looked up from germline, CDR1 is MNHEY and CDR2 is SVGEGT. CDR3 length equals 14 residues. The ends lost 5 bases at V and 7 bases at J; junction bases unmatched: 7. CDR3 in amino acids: CASSPGLAAFEQYF. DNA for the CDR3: TGTGCCAGCAGTCCGGGACTAGCGGCCTTTGAGCAGTACTTC.

The CDR3 nucleotides are TGTGCCAGCAGTTACCGGGTACCCCACGAGCAGTACTTC. It is translated as CASSYRVPHEQYF. The J gene is TRBJ2-7, the V gene TRBV6-2 or TRBV6-3; D gene ambiguous. The CDR3 loop spans 13 amino acids. V was clipped by 2 bases and J by 5 bases, with 10 bases between them. The germline gives CDR1 MNHEY, CDR2 SVGEGT.

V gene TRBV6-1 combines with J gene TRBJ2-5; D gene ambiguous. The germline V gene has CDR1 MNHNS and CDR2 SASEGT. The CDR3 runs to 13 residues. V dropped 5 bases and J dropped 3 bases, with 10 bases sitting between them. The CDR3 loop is CASSPRAEETQYF. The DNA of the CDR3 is TGTGCCAGCAGTCCTCGGGCCGAAGAGACCCAGTACTTC.

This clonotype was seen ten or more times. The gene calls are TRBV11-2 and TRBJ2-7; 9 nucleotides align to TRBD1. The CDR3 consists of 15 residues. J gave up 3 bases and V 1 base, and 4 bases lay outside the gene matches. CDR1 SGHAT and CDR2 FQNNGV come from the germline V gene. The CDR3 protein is CASSLGDREFYEQYF. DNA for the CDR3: TGTGCCAGCAGCTTAGGGGACAGGGAGTTCTACGAGCAGTACTTC.

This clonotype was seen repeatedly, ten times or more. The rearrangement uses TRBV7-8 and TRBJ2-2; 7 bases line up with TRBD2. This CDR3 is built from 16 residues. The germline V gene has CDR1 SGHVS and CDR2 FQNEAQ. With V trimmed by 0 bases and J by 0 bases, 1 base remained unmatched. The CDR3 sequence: CASSLAGLANTGELFF. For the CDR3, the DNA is TGTGCCAGCAGCTTAGCCGGACTAGCGAACACCGGGGAGCTGTTTTTT.

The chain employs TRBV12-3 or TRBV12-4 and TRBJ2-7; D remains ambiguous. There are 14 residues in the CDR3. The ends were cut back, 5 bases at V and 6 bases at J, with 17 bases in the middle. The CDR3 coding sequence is TGTGCCAGCAGTCCCCTTAAGACCCGGCGCGAGCAGTACTTC. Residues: CASSPLKTRREQYF.

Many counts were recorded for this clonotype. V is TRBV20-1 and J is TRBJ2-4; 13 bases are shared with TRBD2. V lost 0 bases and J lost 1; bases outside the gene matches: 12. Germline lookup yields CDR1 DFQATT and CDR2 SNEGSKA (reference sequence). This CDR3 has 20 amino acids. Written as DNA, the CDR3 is TGCAGTGCTAGAGACGCGCGGACTAGCGGGAGTGGTGTGGCCAAAAACATTCAGTACTTC. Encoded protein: CSARDARTSGSGVAKNIQYF.

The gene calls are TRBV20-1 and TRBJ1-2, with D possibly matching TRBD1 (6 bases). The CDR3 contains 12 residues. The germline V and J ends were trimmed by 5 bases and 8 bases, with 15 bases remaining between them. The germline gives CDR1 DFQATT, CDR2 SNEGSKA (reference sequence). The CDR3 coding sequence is TGCAGTGCTCGGGACATCCCGAGAGGCTACACCTTC. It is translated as CSARDIPRGYTF.

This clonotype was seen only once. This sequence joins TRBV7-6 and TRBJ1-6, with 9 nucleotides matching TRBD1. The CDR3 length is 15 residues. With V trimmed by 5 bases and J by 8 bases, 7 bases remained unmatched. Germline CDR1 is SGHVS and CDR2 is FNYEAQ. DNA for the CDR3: TGTGCCAGCAGCCTACAGGGGGCAGGACATTCACCCCTCCACTTT. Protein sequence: CASSLQGAGHSPLHF. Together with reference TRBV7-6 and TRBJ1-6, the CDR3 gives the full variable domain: GAGVSQSPRYKVTKRGQDVALRCDPISGHVSLYWYRQALGQGPEFLTYFNYEAQQDKSGLPNDRFSAERPEGSISTLTIQRTEQRDSAMYRCASSLQGAGHSPLHFGNGTRLTVT.

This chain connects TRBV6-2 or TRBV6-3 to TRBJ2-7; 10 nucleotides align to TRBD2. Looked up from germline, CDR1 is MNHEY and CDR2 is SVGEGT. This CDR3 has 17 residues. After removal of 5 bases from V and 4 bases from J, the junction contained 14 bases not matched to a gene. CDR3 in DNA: TGTGCCAGCAGTCCCACGCGTAGAGCGGGGGGGCCTTACGAGCAGTACTTC. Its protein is CASSPTRRAGGPYEQYF.